This entry lists 25 T cell receptor beta chains sequenced from one sample in a study of T cell responses to AZD1222 COVID-19 vaccine (dated by TCRdb to about 2021). Libraries were prepared through the immunoSEQ multiplex PCR assay. Sourced from immuneACCESS, this table was stored by TCRdb with only in-frame sequences that have V and J called. A share of the clones is absent; for the studies checked, an unresolved V gene accounts for under half, and the remainder has no known explanation. Counted in this sample were about 110,000 clones; 75% to 90% of them appeared once. Together, the top ten hold over 3.5% of the sample. The time point label on this specimen signifies: baseline before first vaccination. Sequencing used peripheral blood, obtained on day 0 of AZD1222 vaccination. The receptor set was obtained from an adult in good health.

The chain links TRBV19 to TRBJ1-2; TRBD1 agrees at 7 bases. With V trimmed by 6 bases and J by 10 bases, 17 bases remained unmatched. Looked up from germline, CDR1 is LNHDA and CDR2 is SQIVND (reference sequence). The CDR3 covers 15 residues. The CDR3 DNA reads TGTGCCAGTAGCTCAGGACCGGGACAGTCTTTTGTCTACACCTTC. It specifies CASSSGPGQSFVYTF.

The chain has TRBV27 and TRBJ1-5; TRBD1 matches 9 bases. Per the germline V gene, CDR1 is MNHEY and CDR2 is SMNVEV (reference sequence). Germline trimming cut 4 bases from V and 3 bases from J; bases unmatched to any gene: 4. The length of the CDR3 is 15 residues. CDR3 sequence: CASSWGTGYNQPQHF. CDR3 bases: TGTGCCAGCAGTTGGGGGACAGGGTACAATCAGCCCCAGCATTTT.

The CDR3 is CAWSVGGAPWTPLHF. Written as DNA, the CDR3 is TGTGCCTGGAGTGTTGGGGGGGCGCCTTGGACACCCCTCCACTTT. The chain joins TRBV30 to TRBJ1-6; perhaps TRBD1 as D (6 bases). CDR1 is GTSNPN, CDR2 SVGIG, per germline (reference sequence). CDR3 length: 15 residues. Between the trimmed V and J ends, which lost 0 bases and 11 bases, there was a span of 17 bases. Full variable domain (rest looked up from reference TRBV30 and TRBJ1-6): SQTIHQWPATLVQPVGSPLSLECTVEGTSNPNLYWYRQAAGRGLQLLFYSVGIGQISSEVPQNLSASRPQDRQFILSSKKLLLSDSGFYLCAWSVGGAPWTPLHFGNGTRLTVT.

The chain uses TRBV10-3 and TRBJ2-5; D gene uncertain. The CDR3 length is 15 residues. Per the germline V gene, CDR1 is ENHRY and CDR2 is SYGVKD. The V end lost 4 bases, the J end lost 1 base, and 13 bases lay between the germline ends. CDR3 DNA sequence: TGTGCCATCAGTGCGGTATCCACTCGCCAAGAGACCCAGTACTTC. It encodes CAISAVSTRQETQYF.

The chain is built from TRBV7-8 and TRBJ1-2; 7 positions agree with TRBD1. CDR1 and CDR2 (germline): SGHVS, FQNEAQ. V lost 5 bases, J lost 4 bases, and 4 bases stayed unmatched. The CDR3 has 13 amino acids. The CDR3 DNA reads TGTGCCAGCAGCCGGACAGGAGCCTATGGCTACACCTTC. This sequence encodes CASSRTGAYGYTF. Looking up the rest from reference TRBV7-8 and TRBJ1-2 gives the full variable domain: GAGVSQSPRYKVAKRGQDVALRCDPISGHVSLFWYQQALGQGPEFLTYFQNEAQLDKSGLPSDRFFAERPEGSVSTLKIQRTQQEDSAVYLCASSRTGAYGYTFGSGTRLTVV.

The chain uses TRBV3-1 (or the pseudogene TRBV3-2) and TRBJ2-5; D gene ambiguous. The germline V gene encodes CDR1 LGHDT and CDR2 YNNKEL (reference sequence). The CDR3 loop spans 13 amino acids. V was cut by 7 bases and J by 2 bases, with 11 bases left in between. CDR3 sequence: CASNTDPQETQYF. The CDR3 DNA reads as TGTGCCAGCAATACGGACCCGCAAGAGACCCAGTACTTC.

The chain carries TRBV11-2 and TRBJ2-7; TRBD2 is a possible D gene (6 bases). This CDR3 is built from 18 residues. Between the trimmed V and J ends, which lost 0 bases and 4 bases, there was a span of 22 bases. From germline, CDR1 is SGHAT and CDR2 FQNNGV. CDR3 amino acids: CASSLDSGTLRGRYEQYF. CDR3 nucleotide sequence: TGTGCCAGCAGCTTAGACTCCGGGACTCTAAGAGGGCGATACGAGCAGTACTTC.

The chain combines TRBV27 with TRBJ2-6, with D uncertain. V was pared by 4 bases and J by 3 bases, with 7 bases between. Germline CDR1 is MNHEY and CDR2 is SMNVEV (reference sequence). This CDR3 region has 14 residues. The CDR3 DNA sequence: TGTGCCAGCAGTTCGTCCCTTGGGGCCAACGTCCTGACTTTC. Translation gives CASSSSLGANVLTF.

The chain is built from TRBV5-1 and TRBJ1-4; D call uncertain. Trimming removed 4 bases at V and 8 bases at J, with 15 bases between. The CDR3 covers 14 residues. The germline gives CDR1 SGHRS, CDR2 YFSETQ. CDR3 sequence reads: CASSEDLLWEKLFF. CDR3 DNA sequence: TGCGCCAGCAGCGAAGACCTCTTGTGGGAAAAACTGTTTTTT.

For this clone: The germline gene is not matched at one end of the junction; a read error may be the cause. The chain links TRBV27 to TRBJ1-2, with 8 positions matching TRBD1. The CDR3 extends over 15 amino acids. Germline V lookup: CDR1 MNHEY, CDR2 SMNVEV (reference sequence). CDR3 DNA sequence: TGTACCAGCAGATCAGGGGGCGAAGGTCGTTATGGCTACACCTTC. Protein sequence: CTSRSGGEGRYGYTF.

The V call is TRBV4-3, the J call TRBJ1-6, with unresolved D. V lost 0 bases and J lost 9, with 12 bases in between. CDR3 length: 15 residues. Germline loops: CDR1 LGHNA, CDR2 YSLEER. The DNA of the CDR3 is TGCGCCAGCAGCCAAGATTCCAGGCCTCGTTCACCCCTCCACTTT. Its protein is CASSQDSRPRSPLHF.

The gene calls are TRBV20-1 and TRBJ1-2, with TRBD1 as a possible D gene (6 bases). Trimming removed 2 bases at V and 9 bases at J, with 10 bases between. The CDR3 is made up of 11 amino acids. Germline loops: CDR1 DFQATT, CDR2 SNEGSKA (reference sequence). CDR3 bases: TGCAGTGCTAGATACCAGGGGAGCTACACCTTC. Translated: CSARYQGSYTF.

The J gene is TRBJ2-7, the V gene TRBV3-1 (or the pseudogene TRBV3-2); a possible D gene is TRBD2 (6 bases). Per germline, CDR1 LGHDT and CDR2 YNNKEL (reference sequence). Trimming took 3 bases from V and 3 from J, leaving 15 bases between them. CDR3 length equals 15 residues. In DNA form, the CDR3 reads TGTGCCAGCAGCCATAGCCGGAGGGTCGTCTACGAGCAGTACTTC. Translation gives CASSHSRRVVYEQYF.

The V and J genes are TRBV6-2 or TRBV6-3 and TRBJ2-5; 7 bases are shared with TRBD2. J gave up 6 bases and V 0 bases, and 4 bases lay outside the gene matches. This CDR3 region has 14 residues. Germline V gene sequence: CDR1 MNHEY, CDR2 SVGEGT. The CDR3 sequence: CASSYSGGPQTQYF. Written as DNA, the CDR3 is TGTGCCAGCAGTTACTCGGGAGGGCCCCAGACCCAGTACTTC.

The V and J genes are TRBV4-1 and TRBJ2-7; D possibly corresponds to TRBD1 (6 bases). The length of the CDR3 is 15 residues. V lost 1 base to trimming and J lost 2 bases, with 12 bases between them. The germline gives CDR1 MGHRA, CDR2 YSYEKL. This chain's CDR3 is CASSQVVRGTYEQYF. The CDR3 nucleotides read TGCGCCAGCAGCCAAGTTGTCAGGGGAACCTACGAGCAGTACTTC.

The chain recombines TRBV19 with TRBJ1-3; 8 nucleotides align to TRBD1. V was pared by 9 bases and J by 4 bases, with 8 bases of the junction left unmatched. The CDR3 length is 14 residues. Germline assignment: CDR1 LNHDA and CDR2 SQIVND (reference sequence). CDR3 sequence reads: CASTDRGSGNTIYF. The DNA for the CDR3 is TGTGCCAGCACCGACAGGGGTTCGGGAAACACCATATATTTT.

This rearrangement joins TRBV7-2 to TRBJ2-7, with a possible D match to TRBD2 (6 bases). The V and J ends lost 5 bases and 5 bases respectively, with 22 bases between them. Germline assignment: CDR1 SGHTA and CDR2 FQGNSA. The CDR3 is 16 residues long. In DNA form, the CDR3 reads TGTGCCAGCAGCGGGAGGTCGCCTCGGTACTCTGACGAGCAGTACTTC. This translates into CASSGRSPRYSDEQYF. Variable domain in full (rest from reference TRBV7-2 and TRBJ2-7): GAGVSQSPSNKVTEKGKDVELRCDPISGHTALYWYRQSLGQGLEFLIYFQGNSAPDKSGLPSDRFSAERTGGSVSTLTIQRTQQEDSAVYLCASSGRSPRYSDEQYFGPGTRLTVT.

This chain links TRBV4-1 with TRBJ2-5, with D maybe TRBD2 (7 bases). This CDR3 comprises 18 residues. Germline CDR1 MGHRA, CDR2 YSYEKL. The germline V and J ends were trimmed by 0 bases and 4 bases, with 21 bases remaining between them. This CDR3 reads CASSQEGGEGYLRETQYF. The CDR3, as DNA: TGCGCCAGCAGCCAAGAAGGGGGGGAGGGGTATCTGAGAGAGACCCAGTACTTC.

The gene calls are TRBV4-3 and TRBJ2-5; D unclear. This CDR3 has 14 amino acids. Trimming removed 0 bases from V and 7 bases from J, with 12 bases in between. The germline CDR1 and CDR2 sequences are LGHNA and YSLEER. CDR3 in amino acids: CASSQDISGGTQYF. The DNA of the CDR3 is TGCGCCAGCAGCCAAGATATCAGTGGCGGGACCCAGTACTTC.

This clone has a handful of counts. The chain has TRBV5-4 and TRBJ1-1, with D tentatively TRBD1 (6 bases). The CDR3 totals 14 residues. V lost 6 bases and J 3 bases, leaving 15 bases between the germline ends. Looked up from germline, CDR1 is SGHNT and CDR2 is YYREEE (reference sequence). CDR3 sequence reads: CASNRKGVDTEAFF. For the CDR3, the DNA is TGTGCCAGCAATAGAAAGGGGGTGGACACTGAAGCTTTCTTT.

The rearrangement links TRBV11-2 to TRBJ2-7; D possibly matches TRBD1 or TRBD2 (5 bases each). V lost 5 bases and J 4 bases, leaving 15 bases between the germline ends. Germline-derived CDR1 and CDR2 are SGHAT and FQNNGV. The CDR3 extends over 14 amino acids. CDR3 region: CASSQIGGGYEQYF. The DNA for the CDR3 is TGTGCCAGCAGCCAGATTGGGGGTGGGTACGAGCAGTACTTC.

The J gene is TRBJ1-5, the V gene TRBV24-1; D is possibly TRBD1 (6 bases). The ends were cut back, 4 bases at V and 5 bases at J, with 11 bases in the middle. The CDR3 has 14 amino acids. Germline lookup yields CDR1 KGHDR and CDR2 SFDVKD. The CDR3 DNA sequence: TGTGCCACCAGTGACAGGGGTCCTGATCAGCCCCAGCATTTT. This gives the protein CATSDRGPDQPQHF.

V gene TRBV5-1 combines with J gene TRBJ1-6; TRBD1 aligns across 9 bases. Germline values: CDR1 SGHRS, CDR2 YFSETQ. The CDR3 is made up of 15 amino acids. The V gene end was trimmed by 0 bases and the J gene end by 9 bases; junction bases not matched to a gene: 4. The CDR3, as DNA: TGCGCCAGCAGCTTGGCCGGGACAGGGTCTTCACCCCTCCACTTT. Protein sequence: CASSLAGTGSSPLHF.

Here the CDR3 reads CASGLAGGPGLEQFF. The CDR3 bases are TGTGCCAGCGGACTAGCGGGAGGGCCGGGTCTTGAGCAGTTCTTC. The chain links TRBV7-2 to TRBJ2-1; 15 bases map to TRBD2. The length of the CDR3 is 15 residues. V was pared by 8 bases and J by 9 bases, with 8 bases of the junction left unmatched. Per the germline V gene, CDR1 is SGHTA and CDR2 is FQGNSA. Variable domain in full (rest from reference TRBV7-2 and TRBJ2-1): GAGVSQSPSNKVTEKGKDVELRCDPISGHTALYWYRQSLGQGLEFLIYFQGNSAPDKSGLPSDRFSAERTGGSVSTLTIQRTQQEDSAVYLCASGLAGGPGLEQFFGPGTRLTVL.

The chain has TRBV23-1 and TRBJ1-2; the D gene is possibly TRBD1 (5 bases). TRBV23-1 is flagged as an ORF with uncertain function. CDR3 length: 17 amino acids. V was clipped by 0 bases and J by 0 bases, with 14 bases between them. In DNA, the CDR3 is TGCGCCAGCAGTCAATCCCCCGTTGGGACTGCTAACTATGGCTACACCTTC. This sequence encodes CASSQSPVGTANYGYTF.